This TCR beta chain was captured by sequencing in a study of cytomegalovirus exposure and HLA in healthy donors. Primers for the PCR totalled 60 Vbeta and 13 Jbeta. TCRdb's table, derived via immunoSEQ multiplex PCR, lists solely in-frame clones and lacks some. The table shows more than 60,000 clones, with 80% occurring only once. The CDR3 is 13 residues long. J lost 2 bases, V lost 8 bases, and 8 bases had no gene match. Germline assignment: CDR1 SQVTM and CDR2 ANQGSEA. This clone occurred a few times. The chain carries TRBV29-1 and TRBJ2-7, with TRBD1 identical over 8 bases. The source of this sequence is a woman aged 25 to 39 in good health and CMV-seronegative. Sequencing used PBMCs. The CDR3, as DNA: TGCAGCATCCGGACAGGGATACCCTACGAGCAGTACTTC. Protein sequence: CSIRTGIPYEQYF.